This T cell receptor beta chain was obtained from a study of vaccination and CD4 T cells after COVID-19. The CDR3 is 13 residues long. V was clipped by 5 bases and J by 5 bases, with 11 bases between them. CDR1 and CDR2 from the germline V gene are MNHEY and SMNVEV (reference sequence). This clonotype was counted only a few times. What it binds is not known. Oncomine TCR Beta short-read sequencing was applied to DNA from cultured CD4+ T cells. The authors extracted genomic DNA from cultured CD4+ T cells. TCRdb fed the PCR reads into MiXCR, producing one record per CDR3 protein. The profile shows some 8,900 distinct CDR3 sequences, 30% to 45% of them singletons. Treatment indicated: approximately nine-day PBMC culture with coronavirus spike peptide pools or control peptides (ViraFEST assay). Unexposed donor CD4+ T cells predated the COVID-19 pandemic, collected 2011-2018. With around 10 ug/ml peptide pools and roughly 9.4 IU/ml IL-2, PBMCs were cultured at some 2 million per well.

What was sequenced was CD4+ T cells from blood, cultured in vitro. The clonotype was recovered from a human donor in good health. The genes are TRBV27 and TRBJ2-3; TRBD1 is a possible D gene (6 bases). The CDR3 nucleotides read TGTGCCAGCAGTCCCAGGGGTGGAGATACGCAGTATTTT. This codes for CASSPRGGDTQYF.